The rows below give T cell receptor beta chains drawn from one sample of a study of CD8 T cell repertoires and HIV-1 epitope variants. Produced via immunoSEQ multiplex PCR; TCRdb's table is partial and in-frame only. Of 5,700 or so clones listed, about two thirds are singletons. Their target antigens are unknown. Sequenced sample: cultured CD8+ T cells derived from PBMCs. The origin of the receptors is a male donor with HIV. Each CDR3 is given with its conserved first and last residue. A D gene is named only where the DNA matches it firmly. Size tells how often a clone was seen (once, few, many) or the class of an expanded clone, and some rows leave it out.

size	V	J	D	CDR3	DNA
-	TRBV6-6	TRBJ2-3	-	CASSPGLRDGTQYF	TGTGCCAGCAGTCCTGGACTGAGAGACGGTACGCAGTATTTT
-	TRBV5-6	TRBJ2-2	TRBD2	CASSLELAGAGELFF	TGTGCCAGCAGCTTAGAACTAGCGGGCGCCGGGGAGCTGTTTTTT
once	TRBV27	TRBJ1-2	TRBD1	CASSLSQGGNGYTF	TGTGCCAGCTCTCTTTCCCAGGGGGGGAATGGCTACACCTTC
few	TRBV6-5	TRBJ2-1	-	CASSKTGFNEQFF	TGTGCCAGCAGTAAGACAGGATTCAATGAGCAGTTCTTC
large	TRBV4-3	TRBJ1-2	-	CASSQDPVELDYGYTF	TGCGCCAGCAGCCAAGATCCCGTCGAACTCGACTATGGCTACACCTTC
-	TRBV27	TRBJ2-3	TRBD2	CASSYTTTSGSGDTQYF	TGTGCCAGCAGTTATACCACGACTAGCGGGAGCGGCGATACGCAGTATTTT
-	TRBV2	TRBJ2-7	-	CASRTGPNNYEQYF	TGTGCCAGCAGGACAGGTCCCAACAACTACGAGCAGTACTTC
-	TRBV9	TRBJ2-1	-	CASSVSPATYNEQFF	TGTGCCAGCAGCGTATCTCCAGCCACCTACAATGAGCAGTTCTTC
-	TRBV5-6	TRBJ2-2	-	CASSPEMNTGELFF	TGTGCCAGCAGCCCGGAGATGAACACCGGGGAGCTGTTTTTT
-	TRBV28	TRBJ2-7	TRBD1	CAISDRGLSYEQYF	TGTGCCATCTCGGACAGGGGGCTTTCCTACGAGCAGTACTTC
once	TRBV7-9	TRBJ2-1	-	CASSLGYNEQFF	TGTGCCAGCAGCTTAGGGTACAATGAGCAGTTCTTC
-	TRBV28	TRBJ1-1	TRBD1	CASSPIGTGVISTEAFF	TGTGCCAGCAGTCCCATTGGGACAGGGGTGATTTCCACTGAAGCTTTCTTT
-	TRBV2	TRBJ2-3	TRBD1	CAQQVSGGDTQYF	TGTGCCCAGCAGGTATCAGGGGGTGATACGCAGTATTTT
-	TRBV5-4	TRBJ1-1	-	CASSQDVGQGNTEAFF	TGCGCCAGCAGCCAAGATGTTGGGCAGGGGAACACTGAAGCTTTCTTT
-	TRBV4-1	TRBJ2-2	TRBD2	CASSQKSGGLNTGELFF	TGCGCCAGCAGCCAAAAGAGCGGGGGGCTCAACACCGGGGAGCTGTTTTTT
-	TRBV11-2	TRBJ2-1	-	CASSWGPYNEQFF	TGTGCCAGCAGCTGGGGGCCCTACAATGAGCAGTTCTTC
-	TRBV7-9	TRBJ2-2	-	CATTSLGPPGHTNTGELFF	TGTGCCACCACCTCTTTAGGGCCCCCGGGACACACGAACACCGGGGAGCTGTTTTTT
-	TRBV9	TRBJ2-1	TRBD2	CASSVEREVGNEQFF	TGTGCCAGCAGCGTAGAGCGGGAGGTGGGGAATGAGCAGTTCTTC
-	TRBV5-4	TRBJ2-7	TRBD1	CASRAGQGYEQYF	TGTGCCAGCAGAGCCGGACAGGGCTACGAGCAGTACTTC
few	TRBV28	TRBJ1-2	TRBD1	CASSPSGTDYGYTF	TGTGCCAGCAGTCCCTCCGGGACAGACTATGGCTACACCTTC
-	TRBV7-9	TRBJ2-3	TRBD2	CAAGASGNTDTQYF	TGTGCGGCCGGGGCTAGCGGGAATACAGATACGCAGTATTTT
-	TRBV5-6	TRBJ2-7	TRBD2	CASSWEAGGRTYEQYF	TGTGCCAGCAGCTGGGAGGCGGGAGGACGAACCTACGAGCAGTACTTC
few	TRBV28	TRBJ2-3	-	CASSPVVSTDTQYF	TGTGCCAGCAGTCCGGTAGTAAGCACAGATACGCAGTATTTT
once	TRBV6-6	TRBJ2-7	-	CASSPNQGRAQYF	TGTGCCAGCAGCCCGAACCAGGGGCGCGCGCAGTACTTC
-	TRBV11-2	TRBJ2-7	TRBD2	CASTPPREAYEQYF	TGTGCCAGCACCCCACCCCGGGAGGCCTACGAGCAGTACTTC
-	TRBV28	TRBJ2-1	TRBD2	CASVLGGGMNSYNEQFF	TGTGCCAGCGTCCTTGGGGGAGGGATGAACTCCTACAATGAGCAGTTCTTC
few	TRBV28	TRBJ1-2	-	CASSPSLVQGGIRGYTF	TGTGCCAGCAGTCCCTCCCTAGTTCAAGGGGGAATTCGTGGCTACACCTTC
-	TRBV7-7	TRBJ2-2	-	CASSLDPNTGELFF	TGTGCCAGCAGCTTAGACCCGAACACCGGGGAGCTGTTTTTT
-	TRBV5-1	TRBJ2-3	TRBD1	CASARSTGGFGGDTQYF	TGCGCCAGCGCCAGGTCCACAGGGGGCTTCGGTGGAGATACGCAGTATTTT
few	TRBV9	TRBJ2-1	TRBD2	CASSVSGGANNEQFF	TGTGCCAGCAGCGTAAGCGGGGGGGCTAACAATGAGCAGTTCTTC
-	TRBV29-1	TRBJ2-5	TRBD2	CSAVYPIGGGEETQYF	TGCAGCGCCGTCTATCCTATCGGCGGGGGAGAAGAGACCCAGTACTTC
-	TRBV15	TRBJ2-1	-	CATASGGVGNEQFF	TGTGCCACCGCTTCAGGAGGGGTCGGGAATGAGCAGTTCTTC
few	TRBV28	TRBJ2-7	TRBD1	CASSPDRGYEQYF	TGTGCCAGCAGCCCGGACAGGGGGTACGAGCAGTACTTC
-	TRBV19	TRBJ2-5	TRBD2	CASSIGLAGTQETQYF	TGTGCCAGTAGTATTGGGCTAGCGGGGACCCAAGAGACCCAGTACTTC
-	TRBV6-1	TRBJ1-1	TRBD1	CASRPGQGGTEAFF	TGTGCCAGCAGACCCGGACAGGGAGGAACTGAAGCTTTCTTT
once	TRBV29-1	TRBJ1-6	-	CSVRTGTAYNSPLHF	TGCAGCGTTAGGACCGGGACCGCCTATAATTCACCCCTCCACTTT
-	TRBV29-1	TRBJ2-7	TRBD1	CSGGTGGDEQYF	TGCAGCGGAGGGACAGGGGGCGACGAGCAGTACTTC